This is a list of T cell receptor beta chains from one sample in a study of shared clonotypes between healthy human individuals. Method: immunoSEQ multiplex PCR; TCRdb's copy keeps in-frame clones and lacks some. The table includes over a million clones, 95% to 97% detected once. Material for sequencing was naive CD4+ T cells sorted from blood. The receptors come from a man younger than 45 in good health. CDR3s include the opening cysteine and the closing phenylalanine or tryptophan. The D gene is left open where the match is weak. Clone size appears in some rows only: once, few, many, or a class for an expanded clone.

DNA: TGCAGCGTGGGGACTAGCGGGGTCCGGGACGAGCAGTACTTC
CDR3: CSVGTSGVRDEQYF
V: TRBV29-1
size: .
J: TRBJ2-7
D: TRBD2

DNA: TGTGCCAGCAGCCGGGACAGGGGCTACGAGCAGTACTTC
CDR3: CASSRDRGYEQYF
V: TRBV27
size: .
J: TRBJ2-7
D: TRBD1

DNA: TGCGCCAGCAGCTTGGAGGCCAGGATCTCTGGAAACACCATATATTTT
CDR3: CASSLEARISGNTIYF
V: TRBV5-1
size: once
J: TRBJ1-3
D: .

DNA: TGTGCCAGCAGCTTAGCGGGAGTAGGTCCCTACGAGCAGTACTTC
CDR3: CASSLAGVGPYEQYF
V: TRBV11-2
size: .
J: TRBJ2-7
D: .

DNA: TGTGCCAGCAGCTTACAGGGCTTGAGAGAGACCCAGTACTTC
CDR3: CASSLQGLRETQYF
V: TRBV7-6
size: .
J: TRBJ2-5
D: .

DNA: TGCGCCAGCAGCTGGTCTGAGAAGAACTACAATGAGCAGTTCTTC
CDR3: CASSWSEKNYNEQFF
V: TRBV5-1
size: .
J: TRBJ2-1
D: .

DNA: TGTGCCAGTAGTATGATGGCGGGAGGTCACTACAATGAGCAGTTCTTC
CDR3: CASSMMAGGHYNEQFF
V: TRBV19
size: .
J: TRBJ2-1
D: TRBD2

DNA: TGTGCCAGTAGGAATCCGGGACAGTTTAACTATGGCTACACCTTC
CDR3: CASRNPGQFNYGYTF
V: TRBV19
size: .
J: TRBJ1-2
D: TRBD1

DNA: TGTGCCAGCAGTCCAGCCGGGACTAGACCCACCGGGGAGCTGTTTTTT
CDR3: CASSPAGTRPTGELFF
V: TRBV7-3
size: .
J: TRBJ2-2
D: TRBD2

DNA: TGCGCCAGCAGCCAACATCACAGGCTCCTCACTGAAGCTTTCTTT
CDR3: CASSQHHRLLTEAFF
V: TRBV4-3
size: once
J: TRBJ1-1
D: .

DNA: TGTGCCAGCAGCCGGGACGCCGGGGAGCAGTACTTC
CDR3: CASSRDAGEQYF
V: TRBV5-4
size: once
J: TRBJ2-7
D: .

DNA: TGCGCCAGCAGCTTGGAGGGACTGGATCAAGAGACCCAGTACTTC
CDR3: CASSLEGLDQETQYF
V: TRBV5-1
size: .
J: TRBJ2-5
D: .

DNA: TGCAGTGCTAGGGTGGGTGGCTACACCTTC
CDR3: CSARVGGYTF
V: TRBV20-1
size: .
J: TRBJ1-2
D: .